Listed below are T cell receptor beta chains from one sample, sequenced in a study of blood T cells in healthy people across ages. MiXCR, applied by TCRdb to the 5' RACE reads, yields one record per CDR3 protein. The sample includes about 1.7 million distinct CDR3 sequences, roughly 27% of them seen just once. Material for sequencing was blood. The receptors shown here come from a woman aged 25 to 39 in good health. Both conserved end residues are part of each CDR3. Each record gives: clone size, D gene, V gene, J gene, CDR3 protein, CDR3 DNA. D genes are given only for firm matches. Expanded clones are given a class, and other clones once, few, many or no size at all.

abundance: -; d_gene: -; v_gene: TRBV18; j_gene: TRBJ2-2; CDR3aa: CASSPRAANTGELFF; CDR3nt: TGCGCCAGCAGCCCGAGGGCAGCCAACACCGGGGAGCTGTTTTTT
abundance: many; d_gene: TRBD1; v_gene: TRBV29-1; j_gene: TRBJ2-5; CDR3aa: CSANRGSETQYF; CDR3nt: TGCAGCGCTAACAGGGGTTCGGAGACCCAGTACTTC
abundance: -; d_gene: -; v_gene: TRBV7-2; j_gene: TRBJ1-2; CDR3aa: CASSLTRTVTNYGYTF; CDR3nt: TGTGCCAGCAGCTTAACCAGGACGGTCACGAACTATGGCTACACCTTC
abundance: many; d_gene: -; v_gene: TRBV15; j_gene: TRBJ2-3; CDR3aa: CATSRPQRASTDTQYF; CDR3nt: TGTGCCACCAGCAGACCTCAGAGGGCGAGCACAGATACGCAGTATTTT
abundance: -; d_gene: TRBD2; v_gene: TRBV7-2; j_gene: TRBJ2-1; CDR3aa: CASSLASGSANEQFF; CDR3nt: TGTGCCAGCAGCTTAGCTAGCGGGAGTGCCAATGAGCAGTTCTTC
abundance: few; d_gene: -; v_gene: TRBV20-1; j_gene: TRBJ2-5; CDR3aa: CSASILETQYF; CDR3nt: TGCAGTGCTAGTATCTTGGAGACCCAGTACTTC
abundance: -; d_gene: -; v_gene: TRBV2; j_gene: TRBJ1-4; CDR3aa: CASSDGKGDEKLFF; CDR3nt: TGTGCCAGCAGTGACGGCAAGGGGGATGAAAAACTGTTTTTT
abundance: -; d_gene: -; v_gene: TRBV7-9; j_gene: TRBJ1-2; CDR3aa: CASSFADTGSYGYTF; CDR3nt: TGTGCCAGCAGCTTCGCGGACACCGGCTCCTATGGCTACACCTTC
abundance: -; d_gene: -; v_gene: TRBV28; j_gene: TRBJ1-6; CDR3aa: CACHSYNSPLHF; CDR3nt: TGTGCCTGCCACTCCTATAATTCACCCCTCCACTTT
abundance: many; d_gene: TRBD1; v_gene: TRBV28; j_gene: TRBJ2-7; CDR3aa: CASSPPGQGIYEQYF; CDR3nt: TGTGCCAGCAGTCCTCCGGGACAGGGGATCTACGAGCAGTACTTC
abundance: -; d_gene: -; v_gene: TRBV20-1; j_gene: TRBJ2-3; CDR3aa: CSAGDRYTDTQYF; CDR3nt: TGCAGTGCCGGGGACCGATACACAGATACGCAGTATTTT
abundance: many; d_gene: -; v_gene: TRBV7-2; j_gene: TRBJ2-1; CDR3aa: CASTLRWGDNEQFF; CDR3nt: TGTGCCAGCACCCTACGATGGGGGGACAATGAGCAGTTCTTC
abundance: -; d_gene: -; v_gene: TRBV14; j_gene: TRBJ2-3; CDR3aa: CASSGLAPPDTQYF; CDR3nt: TGTGCCAGCAGCGGGCTAGCACCCCCAGATACGCAGTATTTT
abundance: -; d_gene: TRBD2; v_gene: TRBV7-7; j_gene: TRBJ2-7; CDR3aa: CASSARLAGGDEQYF; CDR3nt: TGTGCCAGCAGCGCCCGGCTAGCGGGAGGGGACGAGCAGTACTTC
abundance: -; d_gene: TRBD2; v_gene: TRBV5-1; j_gene: TRBJ2-3; CDR3aa: CASSLAGTSGGTPGTQYF; CDR3nt: TGCGCCAGCAGCTTGGCCGGGACTAGCGGGGGAACCCCCGGTACGCAGTATTTT
abundance: few; d_gene: -; v_gene: TRBV6-5; j_gene: TRBJ2-5; CDR3aa: CASSYPRRGGGALETQYF; CDR3nt: TGTGCCAGCAGTTACCCTCGACGGGGAGGGGGGGCCTTGGAGACCCAGTACTTC
abundance: many; d_gene: TRBD2; v_gene: TRBV20-1; j_gene: TRBJ2-7; CDR3aa: CSARDYRDEQYF; CDR3nt: TGCAGTGCGCGGGACTACCGTGACGAGCAGTACTTC
abundance: -; d_gene: -; v_gene: TRBV14; j_gene: TRBJ2-1; CDR3aa: CASRRGEIPYNEQFF; CDR3nt: TGTGCCAGCAGAAGGGGGGAGATCCCCTACAATGAGCAGTTCTTC
abundance: few; d_gene: -; v_gene: TRBV20-1; j_gene: TRBJ1-2; CDR3aa: CSATTGSYGYTF; CDR3nt: TGCAGTGCTACTACAGGGTCCTATGGCTACACCTTC
abundance: -; d_gene: -; v_gene: TRBV4-1; j_gene: TRBJ2-2; CDR3aa: CASSQEGPGTGELFF; CDR3nt: TGCGCCAGCAGCCAAGAGGGCCCAGGAACCGGGGAGCTGTTTTTT
abundance: -; d_gene: -; v_gene: TRBV7-2; j_gene: TRBJ1-5; CDR3aa: CASSPGANLRNQPQHF; CDR3nt: TGTGCCAGCAGCCCGGGGGCCAATTTGCGGAATCAGCCCCAGCATTTT
abundance: -; d_gene: TRBD1; v_gene: TRBV5-1; j_gene: TRBJ2-1; CDR3aa: CASSLGRQGVPNYNERFF; CDR3nt: TGCGCCAGCAGCTTGGGACGGCAGGGGGTTCCTAACTACAATGAGCGGTTCTTC
abundance: few; d_gene: TRBD2; v_gene: TRBV20-1; j_gene: TRBJ2-1; CDR3aa: CSASDPSGRFFEQFF; CDR3nt: TGCAGTGCTAGTGATCCTAGCGGGAGGTTTTTTGAGCAGTTCTTC
abundance: many; d_gene: -; v_gene: TRBV5-1; j_gene: TRBJ2-7; CDR3aa: CASSFGDGYSYEQYF; CDR3nt: TGCGCCAGCAGCTTTGGGGACGGCTACTCCTACGAGCAGTACTTC
abundance: many; d_gene: -; v_gene: TRBV10-3; j_gene: TRBJ2-7; CDR3aa: CAISEGGGLNSYEQYF; CDR3nt: TGTGCCATCAGTGAAGGGGGAGGGCTAAACTCCTACGAGCAGTACTTC
abundance: few; d_gene: TRBD2; v_gene: TRBV7-6; j_gene: TRBJ2-1; CDR3aa: CASSPYSGGIYNEQFF; CDR3nt: TGTGCCAGCAGCCCCTATAGCGGGGGGATCTACAATGAGCAGTTCTTC
abundance: -; d_gene: -; v_gene: TRBV28; j_gene: TRBJ1-5; CDR3aa: CASGSGIGNQPQHF; CDR3nt: TGTGCCAGCGGAAGTGGGATAGGCAATCAGCCCCAGCATTTT
abundance: -; d_gene: -; v_gene: TRBV29-1; j_gene: TRBJ1-5; CDR3aa: CSVGFQGNQPQHF; CDR3nt: TGCAGCGTTGGATTCCAGGGCAATCAGCCCCAGCATTTT
abundance: -; d_gene: -; v_gene: TRBV7-6; j_gene: TRBJ1-2; CDR3aa: CASSPPLDGYTF; CDR3nt: TGTGCCAGCAGTCCCCCTCTGGATGGCTACACCTTC
abundance: few; d_gene: -; v_gene: TRBV6-6; j_gene: TRBJ2-5; CDR3aa: CASSPVARWETQYF; CDR3nt: TGTGCCAGCAGTCCGGTGGCCAGGTGGGAGACCCAGTACTTC
abundance: few; d_gene: -; v_gene: TRBV9; j_gene: TRBJ2-5; CDR3aa: CASSIQGSIGEQYF; CDR3nt: TGTGCCAGCAGCATCCAAGGGTCGATCGGTGAGCAGTACTTC
abundance: -; d_gene: TRBD2; v_gene: TRBV5-1; j_gene: TRBJ2-1; CDR3aa: CASSLGLAGGLLTYNEQFF; CDR3nt: TGCGCCAGCAGCTTGGGGCTAGCGGGGGGGCTTTTGACCTACAATGAGCAGTTCTTC
abundance: -; d_gene: -; v_gene: TRBV20-1; j_gene: TRBJ2-5; CDR3aa: CSADWGTQEAQYF; CDR3nt: TGCAGTGCCGACTGGGGGACACAAGAGGCCCAGTACTTC
abundance: -; d_gene: TRBD2; v_gene: TRBV7-2; j_gene: TRBJ2-1; CDR3aa: CASSLAYPGLADEQFF; CDR3nt: TGTGCCAGCAGCTTAGCTTACCCGGGACTAGCGGACGAGCAGTTCTTC
abundance: -; d_gene: TRBD1; v_gene: TRBV12-3/TRBV12-4; j_gene: TRBJ2-3; CDR3aa: CASSPTAGGSDTQYF; CDR3nt: TGTGCCAGCAGCCCTACCGCAGGGGGATCAGATACGCAGTATTTT
abundance: -; d_gene: -; v_gene: TRBV12-3/TRBV12-4; j_gene: TRBJ2-2; CDR3aa: CASSFQSSSGTGELFF; CDR3nt: TGTGCCAGCAGTTTCCAGAGTAGTTCTGGCACCGGGGAGCTGTTTTTT
abundance: -; d_gene: -; v_gene: TRBV7-9; j_gene: TRBJ2-5; CDR3aa: CASSPRERQETQYF; CDR3nt: TGTGCCAGCAGCCCTCGGGAACGACAAGAGACCCAGTACTTC
abundance: -; d_gene: TRBD1; v_gene: TRBV5-1; j_gene: TRBJ2-7; CDR3aa: CASRGQGQDEQYF; CDR3nt: TGCGCCAGCAGGGGACAGGGTCAAGACGAGCAGTACTTC
abundance: few; d_gene: -; v_gene: TRBV2; j_gene: TRBJ2-3; CDR3aa: CASNPGETGSTDTQYF; CDR3nt: TGTGCCAGCAACCCAGGGGAGACGGGAAGCACAGATACGCAGTATTTT